This entry concerns a single T cell receptor beta chain. Its antigen is not identified. This sample was included in a study of T cell repertoires in cytomegalovirus infection. The wider study: Indications came from public TCR beta signatures; they pointed to CMV infection and to a matching HLA type.

Study observations and caveats: Cumulative public TCR beta family frequency identified carriers of CMV plus the relevant HLA. Across the ex vivo response, the dominant clonotypes were HLA-C-restricted CMV-specific TCR beta clonotypes.

Germline values: CDR1 SGHTS, CDR2 YDEGEE. The CDR3 loop spans 15 amino acids. After removal of 0 bases from V and 2 bases from J, the junction contained 4 bases not matched to a gene. TCRdb recomputed calls from the reads with MiXCR, one row per CDR3 protein. The sample has fewer than 300,000 distinct CDR3 sequences, roughly 26% seen once. Sequencing was done on a sample of PBMCs. This sequence originates from a human donor in good health (CMV status not recorded). Some clones in this sample may be carry-over from other donors' samples. The V call is TRBV5-8, the J call TRBJ1-2, with TRBD1 matching 7 bases. The CDR3 coding sequence is TGTGCCAGCAGCTTGGAGTTGGGACAGAACTATGGCTACACCTTC. It translates to CASSLELGQNYGYTF.